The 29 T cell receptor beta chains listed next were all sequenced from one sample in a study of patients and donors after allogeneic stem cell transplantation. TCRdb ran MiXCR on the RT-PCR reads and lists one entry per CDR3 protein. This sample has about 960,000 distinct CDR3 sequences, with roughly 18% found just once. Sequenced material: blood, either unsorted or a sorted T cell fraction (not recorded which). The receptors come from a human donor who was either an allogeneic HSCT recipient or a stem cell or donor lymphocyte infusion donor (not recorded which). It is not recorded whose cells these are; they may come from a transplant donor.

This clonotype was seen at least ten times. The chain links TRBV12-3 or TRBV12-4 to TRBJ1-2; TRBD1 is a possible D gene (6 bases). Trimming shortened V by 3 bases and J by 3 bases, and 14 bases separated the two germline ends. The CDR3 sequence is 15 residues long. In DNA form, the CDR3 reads TGTGCCAGCAGTTTGGTCTGGGGGCGCCACTATGGCTACACCTTC. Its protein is CASSLVWGRHYGYTF.

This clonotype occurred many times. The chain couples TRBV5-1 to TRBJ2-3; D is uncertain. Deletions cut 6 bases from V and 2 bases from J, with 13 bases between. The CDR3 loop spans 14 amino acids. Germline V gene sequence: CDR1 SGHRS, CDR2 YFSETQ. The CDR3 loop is CASTPGRYTDTQYF. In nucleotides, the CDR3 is TGCGCCAGCACCCCCGGGCGGTACACAGATACGCAGTATTTT.

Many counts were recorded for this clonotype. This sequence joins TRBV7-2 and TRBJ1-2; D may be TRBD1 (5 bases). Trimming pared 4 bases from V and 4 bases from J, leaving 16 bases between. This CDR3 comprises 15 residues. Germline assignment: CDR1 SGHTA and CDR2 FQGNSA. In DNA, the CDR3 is TGTGCCAGCAGCTATCCAGGGAGTGAGGCCTATGGCTACACCTTC. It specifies CASSYPGSEAYGYTF.

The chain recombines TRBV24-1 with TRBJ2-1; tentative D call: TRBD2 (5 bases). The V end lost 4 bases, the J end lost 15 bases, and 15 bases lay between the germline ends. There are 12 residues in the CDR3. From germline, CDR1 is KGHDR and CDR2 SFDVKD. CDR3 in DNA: TGTGCCACCAGTGACCTACGAGGGAGACTGTTCTTC. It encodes CATSDLRGRLFF.

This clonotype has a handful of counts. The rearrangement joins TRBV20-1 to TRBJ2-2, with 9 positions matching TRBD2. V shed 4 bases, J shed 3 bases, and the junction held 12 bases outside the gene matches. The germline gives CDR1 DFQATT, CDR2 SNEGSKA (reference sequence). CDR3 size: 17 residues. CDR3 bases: TGCAGTGCTAAAGCTCTAGCGGGATGGTATGACACCGGGGAGCTGTTTTTT. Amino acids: CSAKALAGWYDTGELFF.

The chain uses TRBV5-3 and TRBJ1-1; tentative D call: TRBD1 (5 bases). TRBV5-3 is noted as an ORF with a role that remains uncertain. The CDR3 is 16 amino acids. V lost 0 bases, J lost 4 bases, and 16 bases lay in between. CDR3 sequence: CARSLDRGRIRTEAFF. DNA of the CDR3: TGTGCCAGAAGCTTGGATCGGGGCAGGATTCGCACTGAAGCTTTCTTT.

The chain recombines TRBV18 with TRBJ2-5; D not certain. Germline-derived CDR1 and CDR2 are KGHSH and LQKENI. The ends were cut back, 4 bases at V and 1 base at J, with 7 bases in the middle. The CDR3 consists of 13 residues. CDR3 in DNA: TGTGCCAGCTCACTTCAGACCCAAGAGACCCAGTACTTC. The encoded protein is CASSLQTQETQYF.

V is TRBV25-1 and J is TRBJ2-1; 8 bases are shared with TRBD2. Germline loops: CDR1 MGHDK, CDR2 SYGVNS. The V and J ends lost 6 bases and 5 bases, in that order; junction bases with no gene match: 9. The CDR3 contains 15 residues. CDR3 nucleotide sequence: TGTGCCAGCAGCCCCCCGGGGGGGCGGAACAATGAGCAGTTCTTC. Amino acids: CASSPPGGRNNEQFF.

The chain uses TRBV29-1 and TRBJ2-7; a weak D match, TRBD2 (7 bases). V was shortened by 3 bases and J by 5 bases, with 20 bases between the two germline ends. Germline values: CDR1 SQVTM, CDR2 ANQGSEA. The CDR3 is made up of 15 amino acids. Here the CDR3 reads CSVESVVGGANEQYF. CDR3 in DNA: TGCAGCGTTGAGAGTGTGGTTGGGGGGGCCAACGAGCAGTACTTC.

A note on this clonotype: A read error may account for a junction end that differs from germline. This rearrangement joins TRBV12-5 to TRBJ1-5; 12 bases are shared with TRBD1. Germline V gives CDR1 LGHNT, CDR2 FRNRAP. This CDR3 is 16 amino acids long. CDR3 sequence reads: CASGLGDRGRNLPQHF. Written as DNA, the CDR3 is TGTGCTAGTGGTTTGGGGGACAGGGGGCGAAATCTGCCCCAGCATTTT.

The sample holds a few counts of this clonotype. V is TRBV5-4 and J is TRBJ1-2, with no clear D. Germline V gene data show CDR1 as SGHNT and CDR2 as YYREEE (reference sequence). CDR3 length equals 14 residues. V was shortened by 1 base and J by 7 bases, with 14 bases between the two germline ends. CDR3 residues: CASSLWVEGSGYTF. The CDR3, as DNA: TGTGCCAGCAGCTTGTGGGTCGAGGGCAGTGGCTACACCTTC. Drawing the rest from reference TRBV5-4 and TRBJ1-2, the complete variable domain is ETGVTQSPTHLIKTRGQQVTLRCSSQSGHNTVSWYQQALGQGPQFIFQYYREEENGRGNFPPRFSGLQFPNYSSELNVNALELDDSALYLCASSLWVEGSGYTFGSGTRLTVV.

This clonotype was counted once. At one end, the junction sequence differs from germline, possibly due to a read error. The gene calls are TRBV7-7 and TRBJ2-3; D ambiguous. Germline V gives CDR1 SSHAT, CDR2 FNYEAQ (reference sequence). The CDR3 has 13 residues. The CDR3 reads CASSFQNTDTQYF. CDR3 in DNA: TGTGCTAGCAGCTTCCAAAACACAGATACGCAGTATTTT.

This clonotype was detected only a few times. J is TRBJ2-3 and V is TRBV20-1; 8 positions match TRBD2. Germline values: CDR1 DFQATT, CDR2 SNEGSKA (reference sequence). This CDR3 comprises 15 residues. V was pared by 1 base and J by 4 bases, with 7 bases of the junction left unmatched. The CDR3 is CSARVPGGQADTQYF. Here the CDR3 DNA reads TGCAGTGCTAGAGTTCCGGGGGGGCAGGCAGATACGCAGTATTTT.

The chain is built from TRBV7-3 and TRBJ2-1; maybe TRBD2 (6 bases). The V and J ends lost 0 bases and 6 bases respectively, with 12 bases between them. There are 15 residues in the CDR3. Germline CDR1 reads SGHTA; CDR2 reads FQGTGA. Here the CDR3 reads CASSLTRRGRNEQFF. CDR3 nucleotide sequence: TGTGCCAGCAGCTTAACTAGGAGGGGTCGCAATGAGCAGTTCTTC.

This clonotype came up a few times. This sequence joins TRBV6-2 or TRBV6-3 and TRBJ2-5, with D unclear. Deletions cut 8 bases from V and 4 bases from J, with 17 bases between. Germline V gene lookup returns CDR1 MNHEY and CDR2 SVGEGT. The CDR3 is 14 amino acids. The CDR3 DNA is TGTGCCAGCTCCCCGGTGCAGATCGGAGAGACCCAGTACTTC. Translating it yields CASSPVQIGETQYF.

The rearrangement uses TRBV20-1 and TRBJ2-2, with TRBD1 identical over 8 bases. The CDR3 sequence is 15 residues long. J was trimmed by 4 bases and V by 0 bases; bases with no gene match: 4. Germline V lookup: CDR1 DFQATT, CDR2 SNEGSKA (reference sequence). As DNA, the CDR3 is TGCAGTGCTAGAGACGCGGGACAGGTCACCGGGGAGCTGTTTTTT. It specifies CSARDAGQVTGELFF.

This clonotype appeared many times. The CDR3 loop is CASSQDDGQGGSPLHF. CDR3 in DNA: TGTGCCAGCAGCCAAGATGACGGACAGGGCGGTTCACCCCTCCACTTT. The chain employs TRBV4-2 and TRBJ1-6, with 8 bases that match TRBD1. This CDR3 comprises 16 residues. V lost 0 bases and J lost 9; bases outside the gene matches: 7. CDR1 is LGHNA, CDR2 YNFKEQ, per germline.

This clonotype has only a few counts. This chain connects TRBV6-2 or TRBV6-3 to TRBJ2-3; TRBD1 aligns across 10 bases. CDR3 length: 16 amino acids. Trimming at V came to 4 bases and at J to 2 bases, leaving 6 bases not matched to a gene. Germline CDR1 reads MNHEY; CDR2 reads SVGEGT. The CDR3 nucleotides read TGTGCCAGCAGTTCGAGACAGGGGGCGGTCACAGATACGCAGTATTTT. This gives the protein CASSSRQGAVTDTQYF.

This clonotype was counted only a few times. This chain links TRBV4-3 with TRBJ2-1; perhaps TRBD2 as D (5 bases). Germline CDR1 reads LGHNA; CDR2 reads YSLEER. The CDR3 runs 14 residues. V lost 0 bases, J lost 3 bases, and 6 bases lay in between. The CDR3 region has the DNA TGCGCCAGCAGCCAAGAAGCGGACTACAATGAGCAGTTCTTC. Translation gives CASSQEADYNEQFF.

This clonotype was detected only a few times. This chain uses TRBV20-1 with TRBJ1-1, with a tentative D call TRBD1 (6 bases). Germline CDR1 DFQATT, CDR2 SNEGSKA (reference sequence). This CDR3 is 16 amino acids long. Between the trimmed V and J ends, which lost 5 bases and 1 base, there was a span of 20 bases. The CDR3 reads CSARQPGQTSNTEAFF. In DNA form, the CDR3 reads TGCAGTGCTCGTCAACCGGGACAAACATCGAACACTGAAGCTTTCTTT.

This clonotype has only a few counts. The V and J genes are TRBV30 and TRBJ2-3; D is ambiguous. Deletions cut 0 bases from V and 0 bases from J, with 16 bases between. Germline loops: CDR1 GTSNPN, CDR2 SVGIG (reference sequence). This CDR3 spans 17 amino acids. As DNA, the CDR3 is TGTGCCTGGAGTGTACTCGAGTGGCCACTGAGCACAGATACGCAGTATTTT. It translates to CAWSVLEWPLSTDTQYF.

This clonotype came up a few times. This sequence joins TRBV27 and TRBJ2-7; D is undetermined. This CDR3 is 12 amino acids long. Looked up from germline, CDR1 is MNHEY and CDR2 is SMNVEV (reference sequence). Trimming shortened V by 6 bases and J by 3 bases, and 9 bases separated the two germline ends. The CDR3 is CASSSNYYEQYF. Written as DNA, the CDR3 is TGTGCCAGCAGCTCTAATTACTACGAGCAGTACTTC.

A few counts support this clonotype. In DNA form, the CDR3 reads TGTGCCAGCAGTGATCGCCAGCGCACAGATACGCAGTATTTT. Translation gives CASSDRQRTDTQYF. The chain joins TRBV2 to TRBJ2-3; D is undetermined. There are 14 residues in the CDR3. V shed 3 bases and J shed 1 base, with 8 bases lying between them. Germline V gene lookup returns CDR1 SNHLY and CDR2 FYNNEI.

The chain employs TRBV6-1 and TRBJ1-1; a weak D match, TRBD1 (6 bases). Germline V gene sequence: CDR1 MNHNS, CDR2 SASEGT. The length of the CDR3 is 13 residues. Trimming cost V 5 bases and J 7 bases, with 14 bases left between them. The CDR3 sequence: CASSRTGRSEAFF. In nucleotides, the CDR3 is TGTGCCAGCAGTCGTACAGGGAGAAGTGAAGCTTTCTTT.

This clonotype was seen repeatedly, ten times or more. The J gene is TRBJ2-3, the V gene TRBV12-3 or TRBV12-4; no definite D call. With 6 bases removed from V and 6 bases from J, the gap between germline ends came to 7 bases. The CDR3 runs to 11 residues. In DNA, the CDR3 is TGTGCCAGCAGCCGGCTCGATACGCAGTATTTT. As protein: CASSRLDTQYF.

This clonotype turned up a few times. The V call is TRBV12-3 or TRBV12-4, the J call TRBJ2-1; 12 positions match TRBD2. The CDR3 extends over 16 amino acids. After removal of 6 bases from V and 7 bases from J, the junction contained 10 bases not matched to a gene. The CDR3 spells CASRRGLAGGDNEQFF. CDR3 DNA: TGTGCCAGCAGGCGGGGGCTAGCGGGAGGGGATAATGAGCAGTTCTTC.

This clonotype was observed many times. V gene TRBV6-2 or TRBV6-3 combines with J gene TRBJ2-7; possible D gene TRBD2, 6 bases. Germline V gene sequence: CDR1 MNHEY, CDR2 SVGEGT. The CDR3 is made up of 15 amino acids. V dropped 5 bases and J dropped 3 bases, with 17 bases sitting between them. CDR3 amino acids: CASSLLLGLNYEQYF. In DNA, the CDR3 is TGTGCCAGCAGTCTACTCTTGGGACTTAACTACGAGCAGTACTTC.

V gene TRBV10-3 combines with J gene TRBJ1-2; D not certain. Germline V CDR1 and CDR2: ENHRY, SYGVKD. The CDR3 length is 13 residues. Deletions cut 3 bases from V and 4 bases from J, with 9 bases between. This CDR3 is CAISDEDRYGYTF. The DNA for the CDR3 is TGTGCCATCAGTGACGAGGATCGCTATGGCTACACCTTC.

The CDR3 spells CASSLERKPAGTQYF. The CDR3 DNA is TGTGCCAGCAGCTTAGAGCGGAAACCCGCGGGTACGCAGTATTTT. The chain carries TRBV11-2 and TRBJ2-3, with D perhaps matching TRBD2 (5 bases). The CDR3 runs 15 residues. V shed 0 bases and J shed 8 bases, with 15 bases lying between them. The germline V gene has CDR1 SGHAT and CDR2 FQNNGV. The full variable domain, rest sourced from reference TRBV11-2 and TRBJ2-3, is EAGVAQSPRYKIIEKRQSVAFWCNPISGHATLYWYQQILGQGPKLLIQFQNNGVVDDSQLPKDRFSAERLKGVDSTLKIQPAKLEDSAVYLCASSLERKPAGTQYFGPGTRLTVL.